Below, 21 T cell receptor beta chains from the same sample are listed, as sequenced in a study of blood T cell repertoires in COVID-19. Here immunoSEQ multiplex PCR was the method, and the copy in TCRdb shows in-frame clones only, minus some. The sample contains more than 110,000 clones, more than 80% of which appear only once. Sequencing used PBMCs or T cells enriched from blood (not recorded which). The receptor source for this set is a woman under 30 who had been exposed to COVID-19.

This clone was detected once. V usage is TRBV7-2 and J usage is TRBJ1-5, with D possibly TRBD1 on 6 matching bases. This CDR3 has 14 amino acids. Deletions cut 1 base from V and 6 bases from J, with 10 bases between. Germline values: CDR1 SGHTA, CDR2 FQGNSA. The CDR3 is CASSLGRGSQPQHF. The CDR3 DNA follows: TGTGCCAGCAGCTTAGGCAGGGGTAGTCAGCCCCAGCATTTT.

This clone was observed a few times. The rearrangement joins TRBV15 to TRBJ1-2; D is undetermined. The ends were cut back, 5 bases at V and 8 bases at J, with 18 bases in the middle. CDR3 length: 14 amino acids. CDR1 LNHNV and CDR2 YYDKDF come from the germline V gene (reference sequence). CDR3: CATSSRSTKRGYTF. CDR3 DNA: TGTGCCACCAGCTCCCGCTCAACGAAGCGAGGCTACACCTTC.

The rearrangement links TRBV19 to TRBJ1-5; maybe TRBD1 (5 bases). The CDR3 is made up of 16 amino acids. Trimming took 5 bases from V and 1 from J, leaving 15 bases between them. Germline V gene sequence: CDR1 LNHDA, CDR2 SQIVND (reference sequence). Here the CDR3 reads CASSGIAGKSNQPQHF. The CDR3 nucleotides are TGTGCCAGTAGTGGGATTGCAGGGAAGAGCAATCAGCCCCAGCATTTT.

The gene calls are TRBV28 and TRBJ2-7; D gene uncertain. Germline CDR1 is MDHEN and CDR2 is SYDVKM. This CDR3 contains 10 residues. The germline V and J ends were trimmed by 6 bases and 3 bases, with 3 bases remaining between them. DNA for the CDR3: TGTGCCAGCAGCCTCTACGAGCAGTACTTC. This sequence encodes CASSLYEQYF.

The chain is built from TRBV28 and TRBJ1-4; 7 nucleotides agree with TRBD1. Germline lookup yields CDR1 MDHEN and CDR2 SYDVKM. J was trimmed by 10 bases and V by 2 bases; bases with no gene match: 7. The CDR3 spans 14 residues. The CDR3 is CASSLRAAGGKLFF. The CDR3 nucleotides read TGTGCCAGCAGTTTAAGAGCAGCAGGGGGAAAACTGTTTTTT.

Here the CDR3 reads CASSYLTGIANTEAFF. The CDR3 DNA reads TGCGCCAGCAGCTATTTAACAGGGATCGCGAACACTGAAGCTTTCTTT. The chain carries TRBV5-1 and TRBJ1-1, with a weak D call TRBD1 (6 bases). Germline V CDR1 and CDR2: SGHRS, YFSETQ. CDR3 size: 16 residues. The germline V and J ends were trimmed by 3 bases and 1 base, with 16 bases remaining between them.

The rearrangement joins TRBV28 to TRBJ2-1; D unclear. V was pared by 4 bases and J by 15 bases, with 13 bases between. This CDR3 contains 11 residues. The germline V gene has CDR1 MDHEN and CDR2 SYDVKM. The CDR3 loop is CASSSQNSAFF. The CDR3, as DNA: TGTGCCAGCAGTTCACAGAATTCGGCGTTCTTC.

This rearrangement joins TRBV27 to TRBJ2-4; D is unresolved. This CDR3 comprises 14 residues. Germline assignment: CDR1 MNHEY and CDR2 SMNVEV (reference sequence). V lost 7 bases to trimming and J lost 4 bases, with 14 bases between them. The CDR3 DNA is TGTGCCAGCAAAGGCCCGTTACTAAAAAACATTCAGTACTTC. The encoded protein is CASKGPLLKNIQYF.

V gene TRBV11-2 combines with J gene TRBJ1-3; no clear D. V was trimmed by 5 bases and J by 4 bases, leaving 12 bases between them. Looked up from germline, CDR1 is SGHAT and CDR2 is FQNNGV. The CDR3 is made up of 14 amino acids. The CDR3 DNA reads TGTGCCAGCAGCCGCGGCAGTACAGGAAACACCATATATTTT. Its protein is CASSRGSTGNTIYF.

The chain carries TRBV21-1 and TRBJ1-6. TRBV21-1 corresponds to a pseudogene. This CDR3 region has 16 residues. In nucleotides, the CDR3 is TGTGCCAGCAGCAAAGTCGGGGGGCGATGGAATTCACCCCTCCACTTT. This codes for CASSKVGGRWNSPLHF.

The V and J genes are TRBV23-1 and TRBJ2-3; 9 nucleotides line up with TRBD1. TRBV23-1 is annotated as an ORF whose role is uncertain. V lost 2 bases to trimming and J lost 2 bases; unmatched junction nucleotides: 8. The CDR3 covers 17 residues. The CDR3 loop is CASSQPSGQGYTDTQYF. The CDR3 DNA sequence: TGCGCCAGCAGTCAACCTTCCGGACAGGGGTACACAGATACGCAGTATTTT.

This clone appeared once. The rearrangement links TRBV25-1 to TRBJ1-2; no reliable D call. This CDR3 spans 17 amino acids. Germline CDR1 is MGHDK and CDR2 is SYGVNS. Trimming stripped 2 bases from V and 1 base from J, with 17 bases between. CDR3 sequence reads: CASSERGSIPDNYGYTF. The CDR3 nucleotides read TGTGCCAGCAGTGAACGCGGCAGTATACCGGATAACTATGGCTACACCTTC.

The CDR3 reads CASSERQGGQPQHF. The CDR3 DNA reads TGTGCCAGCAGTGAACGGCAGGGAGGTCAGCCCCAGCATTTT. The V gene is TRBV6-1, the J gene TRBJ1-5; TRBD1 might be the D (5 bases). CDR1 MNHNS and CDR2 SASEGT come from the germline V gene. Trimming cost V 2 bases and J 6 bases, with 11 bases left between them. The CDR3 extends over 14 amino acids.

The chain recombines TRBV9 with TRBJ2-2; no clear D. This CDR3 region has 12 residues. Trimming stripped 0 bases from V and 8 bases from J, with 5 bases between. Germline CDR1 and CDR2: SGDLS and YYNGEE. The CDR3 nucleotides are TGTGCCAGCAGCGTAGGGCCAGGGGAGCTGTTTTTT. This encodes CASSVGPGELFF.

The CDR3 DNA reads as TGTGCCAGCAGCGTAGTCGGACAGGGGGCCTATGGCTACACCTTC. Amino acids: CASSVVGQGAYGYTF. The V call is TRBV9, the J call TRBJ1-2; 11 bases line up with TRBD1. There are 15 residues in the CDR3. Germline lookup yields CDR1 SGDLS and CDR2 YYNGEE. The trim removed 0 bases at V and 4 bases at J, leaving 2 bases unmatched.

V and J are TRBV6-5 and TRBJ1-1, with D possibly TRBD1 on 6 matching bases. Germline V gene sequence: CDR1 MNHEY, CDR2 SVGAGI. This CDR3 comprises 13 residues. V lost 5 bases and J 6 bases, leaving 13 bases between the germline ends. This CDR3 reads CASSRDGGPEAFF. In DNA, the CDR3 is TGTGCCAGCAGTCGCGATGGGGGCCCTGAAGCTTTCTTT.

The chain has TRBV28 and TRBJ2-7; possibly TRBD1 for D (6 bases). The CDR3 runs to 16 residues. The ends were cut back, 5 bases at V and 0 bases at J, with 17 bases in the middle. The V gene's germline CDR1 is MDHEN and CDR2 SYDVKM. The CDR3 protein is CASSTTMDSPSYEQYF. The CDR3 DNA is TGTGCCAGCAGTACAACTATGGACAGTCCCTCCTACGAGCAGTACTTC.

The V gene is TRBV28, the J gene TRBJ1-2; the match to TRBD1 covers 9 bases. V dropped 6 bases and J dropped 8; count of bases not matched to a gene: 4. This CDR3 has 12 amino acids. Looked up from germline, CDR1 is MDHEN and CDR2 is SYDVKM. For the CDR3, the DNA is TGTGCCAGCAGAACAGGGGGCCGAGGCTACACCTTC. This sequence encodes CASRTGGRGYTF.

The chain couples TRBV6-5 to TRBJ1-4; tentative D call: TRBD1 (5 bases). V lost 9 bases, J lost 6 bases, and 8 bases lay in between. CDR1 and CDR2 (germline): MNHEY, SVGAGI. The CDR3 consists of 11 residues. CDR3 protein: CASWGDEKLFF. In DNA form, the CDR3 reads TGTGCCAGTTGGGGGGATGAAAAACTGTTTTTT.

The V call is TRBV18, the J call TRBJ1-1; 7 bases fit TRBD1. The V segment lost 4 bases and the J segment 4 bases; nucleotides outside the gene matches: 3. Germline CDR1 reads KGHSH; CDR2 reads LQKENI. The length of the CDR3 is 13 residues. The chain's CDR3 is CASSRQGSTEAFF. The CDR3 DNA sequence: TGTGCCAGCTCACGACAGGGAAGCACTGAAGCTTTCTTT.

This chain connects TRBV7-8 to TRBJ2-5, with D perhaps TRBD1 (5 bases). CDR1 and CDR2 (germline): SGHVS, FQNEAQ. The V gene lost 5 bases and the J gene lost 1 base, with 11 bases spanning the gap. CDR3 length: 14 amino acids. The CDR3 reads CASSLWTSQETQYF. The CDR3 nucleotides read TGTGCCAGCAGCCTGTGGACAAGCCAAGAGACCCAGTACTTC.